This passage covers 10 T cell receptor beta chains from one sample sequenced in a study of T-cell reconstitution after alpha-beta-depleted transplantation in children. TCRbeta library preparation incorporated unique molecular identifiers. MiXCR, applied by TCRdb to the PCR reads, yields one record per CDR3 protein. The repertoire includes a few hundred thousand distinct CDR3 sequences, roughly two fifths of them detected once, and under 35% sits in the top ten. This sample comprised PBMCs, obtained before TCRalphabeta/CD19-depleted stem cell transplant. The receptor source for this set is a girl aged 2-10 years with aplastic anemia, due to receive a stem cell transplant.

This clonotype was seen ten or more times. This sequence joins TRBV20-1 and TRBJ1-5, with no clear D. From germline, CDR1 is DFQATT and CDR2 SNEGSKA (reference sequence). The CDR3 contains 13 residues. V was clipped by 6 bases and J by 7 bases, with 16 bases between them. For the CDR3, the DNA is TGCAGTGCAAGCCCGGTTTTGGACCAGCCCCAGCATTTT. Translating it yields CSASPVLDQPQHF.

The CDR3 here is CASSFRASPSSIYGYTF. The DNA of the CDR3 is TGTGCCAGCAGCTTCCGGGCCTCGCCCTCCTCTATCTATGGCTACACCTTC. The rearrangement links TRBV7-4 to TRBJ1-2, with D unresolved. CDR1 is SGHVT, CDR2 SQSDAQ, per germline. The CDR3 runs to 17 residues. The V and J ends lost 3 bases and 4 bases respectively, with 21 bases between them.

This sequence joins TRBV20-1 and TRBJ2-2, with 9 bases identical to TRBD2. This CDR3 is built from 14 residues. CDR1 and CDR2 from the germline V gene are DFQATT and SNEGSKA (reference sequence). Trimming at V came to 4 bases and at J to 6 bases, leaving 6 bases not matched to a gene. The CDR3 spells CSATREGRSGELFF. The CDR3 bases are TGCAGTGCTACGCGGGAGGGCCGTTCCGGGGAGCTGTTTTTT.

This rearrangement joins TRBV5-1 to TRBJ2-4; D is perhaps TRBD1 (7 bases). The CDR3 covers 12 residues. The germline gives CDR1 SGHRS, CDR2 YFSETQ. Trimming pared 6 bases from V and 8 bases from J, leaving 12 bases between. The DNA of the CDR3 is TGCGCCAGCACAGGGGGGAGAGACATTCAGTACTTC. It yields the protein CASTGGRDIQYF.

V gene TRBV20-1 combines with J gene TRBJ2-3; TRBD2 aligns across 10 bases. The germline V gene has CDR1 DFQATT and CDR2 SNEGSKA (reference sequence). Losses at the gene ends were 1 base for V and 3 bases for J; bases not matched to a gene: 4. This CDR3 spans 15 amino acids. This CDR3 reads CSARGASGRTDTQYF. CDR3 nucleotides: TGCAGTGCTAGAGGGGCTAGCGGGAGAACAGATACGCAGTATTTT.

This clonotype came up a few times. The rearrangement uses TRBV5-1 and TRBJ2-2; D possibly corresponds to TRBD1 (5 bases). V shed 4 bases and J shed 6 bases, with 19 bases lying between them. Per the germline V gene, CDR1 is SGHRS and CDR2 is YFSETQ. The CDR3 is made up of 16 amino acids. Here the CDR3 DNA reads TGCGCCAGCAGCCCCAGGACACGGAGTGGGGCCGGGGAGCTGTTTTTT. It yields the protein CASSPRTRSGAGELFF.

The table lists this clonotype with many counts. The V and J genes are TRBV28 and TRBJ1-1, with D possibly TRBD1 on 6 matching bases. The CDR3 spans 15 residues. The ends were cut back, 4 bases at V and 6 bases at J, with 18 bases in the middle. Looked up from germline, CDR1 is MDHEN and CDR2 is SYDVKM. As DNA, the CDR3 is TGTGCCAGCAGTTCGGCCCCGGAGGGGGTAGCTGAAGCTTTCTTT. Translation: CASSSAPEGVAEAFF.

The CDR3 sequence: CSANNRDGGYEQYF. The CDR3 DNA follows: TGCAGTGCTAATAACCGGGACGGGGGCTACGAGCAGTACTTC. J is TRBJ2-7 and V is TRBV20-1, with D possibly being TRBD2 (6 bases). This CDR3 has 14 residues. Germline assignment: CDR1 DFQATT and CDR2 SNEGSKA (reference sequence). The V gene lost 4 bases and the J gene lost 3 bases, with 16 bases spanning the gap.

The chain joins TRBV20-1 to TRBJ2-1, with D perhaps TRBD2 (5 bases). Germline CDR1 and CDR2: DFQATT and SNEGSKA (reference sequence). CDR3 length equals 15 residues. The V and J ends lost 6 bases and 0 bases respectively, with 15 bases between them. CDR3 sequence (DNA): TGCAGTGCGGGAATTAGCGCGAGCTCCTACAATGAGCAGTTCTTC. As protein: CSAGISASSYNEQFF.

This clonotype has just a few counts. J is TRBJ2-1 and V is TRBV12-3 or TRBV12-4; no definite D call. The CDR3 length is 14 residues. V was pared by 2 bases and J by 7 bases, with 12 bases between. CDR3 protein: CASSLSARRNEQFF. CDR3 coding DNA: TGTGCCAGCAGTTTATCGGCCCGTAGGAATGAGCAGTTCTTC.